The clone carrying this T cell receptor beta chain has more than one count but fewer than ten. What it binds is not known. This entry is derived from a study of radiotherapy plus CTLA-4 blockade in lung cancer. Whole-study results and caveats: TCR clones of tumor origin grew in blood after radiotherapy plus ipilimumab.

Clones were sequenced by immunoSEQ multiplex PCR, and TCRdb holds only the in-frame ones, with some missing. The sample records under 65,000 clones, about 80% being singletons. This CDR3 spans 14 amino acids. Germline V gives CDR1 SGHAT, CDR2 FQNNGV. Trimming removed 5 bases at V and 0 bases at J, with 8 bases between. The gene calls are TRBV11-2 and TRBJ1-5; no clear D gene. The receptor was derived from a human donor with non-small cell lung cancer whose response to radiotherapy plus ipilimumab could not be evaluated. Sequencing used peripheral blood, obtained from a patient treated with radiotherapy plus ipilimumab. The CDR3 sequence: CASSQVYSNQPQHF. The CDR3 nucleotides are TGTGCCAGCAGCCAGGTGTATAGCAATCAGCCCCAGCATTTT.